This T cell receptor (beta chain) was captured by sequencing in a study of T cell responses to AZD1222 COVID-19 vaccine. Profiling relied on immunoSEQ multiplex PCR, and the TCRdb table lists in-frame clones only, not all of them. Among under 150,000 clones, 85% to 90% were seen once, and the ten largest hold roughly 8.9%. V shed 4 bases and J shed 7 bases, with 14 bases lying between them. From germline, CDR1 is SNHLY and CDR2 FYNNEI. The CDR3 consists of 14 residues. Notes on the study in general: Recipients of two AZD1222 doses showed rising Spike-specific TCR breadth and depth.

Remarks on this clone: Antigen unknown.

This specimen was peripheral blood, taken on day 0 of AZD1222 vaccination. The genes are TRBV2 and TRBJ1-5; D might be TRBD1 (6 bases). The sequence derives from an adult in good health. This chain's CDR3 is CASSVQGSEQPQHF. DNA of the CDR3: TGTGCCAGCAGTGTACAGGGTTCGGAGCAGCCCCAGCATTTT. The full variable domain, completed using reference TRBV2 and TRBJ1-5, is EPEVTQTPSHQVTQMGQEVILRCVPISNHLYFYWYRQILGQKVEFLVSFYNNEISEKSEIFDDQFSVERPDGSNFTLKIRSTKLEDSAMYFCASSVQGSEQPQHFGDGTRLSIL.